This T cell receptor beta chain was observed in a study of blood T cell repertoires in COVID-19. Looking at the study overall: COVID-19 samples, acute and convalescent, were from the United States, Italy and Spain. PBMCs, B-cell-depleted T cells, or T cells were the source of the cDNA or gDNA that made up the material.

The CDR3 is made up of 13 amino acids. CDR1 is MNHEY and CDR2 is SVGEGT in the germline V gene. V lost 3 bases and J 5 bases, leaving 9 bases between the germline ends. Per the original methods: Nucleated cell counts were estimated from reference gene primer amplification. TCRdb keeps only in-frame clones here, not all; method: immunoSEQ multiplex PCR. The V and J calls and clone size were taken over from that table, and D and trimming were inferred from the DNA. The profile shows approximately 150,000 clones, 70% to 90% of them singletons. The source material was peripheral blood. This chain connects TRBV6-2 or TRBV6-3 to TRBJ2-3; TRBD1 might be the D (6 bases). This TCR was recovered from a human donor with acute or convalescent COVID-19. The donor label of this sample is uncertain. In nucleotides, the CDR3 is TGTGCCAGCAGTTATTGGGGGCGAGATACGCAGTATTTT. As protein: CASSYWGRDTQYF.